These 16 T cell receptor beta chains originate from one sample sequenced in a study of early T cells in non-severe SARS-CoV-2 infection. TCRdb analysed the 5' RACE reads with MiXCR anew, one entry per CDR3 protein. The profile covers around 70,000 distinct CDR3 sequences, with 9.5% to 15% appearing a single time and approximately 5% taken by the ten largest. Sequences were obtained from whole blood. Receptors originate from an adult who was a healthcare worker with PCR-confirmed SARS-CoV-2 infection or an uninfected control (not recorded which).

The rearrangement links TRBV10-3 to TRBJ1-2; maybe TRBD1 (5 bases). The CDR3 runs to 14 residues. The ends were cut back, 6 bases at V and 3 bases at J, with 14 bases in the middle. Germline assignment: CDR1 ENHRY and CDR2 SYGVKD. CDR3 in DNA: TGTGCCATCAGCCACATTCCGGGACACTATGGCTACACCTTC. Its protein product is CAISHIPGHYGYTF.

The chain uses TRBV2 and TRBJ1-1, with TRBD1 identical over 8 bases. J lost 3 bases, V lost 3 bases, and 15 bases had no gene match. Looked up from germline, CDR1 is SNHLY and CDR2 is FYNNEI. CDR3 length: 18 amino acids. This CDR3 reads CASSENLGPTGEDTEAFF. CDR3 in DNA: TGTGCCAGCAGTGAGAACCTAGGCCCGACAGGGGAAGACACTGAAGCTTTCTTT.

V and J are TRBV15 and TRBJ2-1; 7 positions agree with TRBD1. From germline, CDR1 is LNHNV and CDR2 YYDKDF (reference sequence). J gave up 3 bases and V 0 bases, and 2 bases lay outside the gene matches. There are 15 residues in the CDR3. The CDR3 nucleotides read TGTGCCACCAGCAGAGAGACAGGGAACTACAATGAGCAGTTCTTC. Encoded protein: CATSRETGNYNEQFF.

This clonotype was seen just once. Given a much more abundant clone one base away, this may be a read error. The CDR3, as DNA: TGTGCCAGCAGTTACCTCGACGGGATTCAGCCCCAGCATTTT. Translating it yields CASSYLDGIQPQHF. The chain links TRBV6-2 or TRBV6-3 to TRBJ1-5, with unresolved D. The CDR3 is made up of 14 amino acids. Germline V CDR1 and CDR2: MNHEY, SVGEGT. Deletions cut 2 bases from V and 6 bases from J, with 11 bases between.

CDR3 nucleotide sequence: TGTGCCAGCAGCTTAAGTTCTGGGATCACTGAAGCTTTCTTT. It translates to CASSLSSGITEAFF. The chain couples TRBV7-9 to TRBJ1-1; D is uncertain. The CDR3 is made up of 14 amino acids. Germline V gives CDR1 SEHNR, CDR2 FQNEAQ (reference sequence). Trimming cost V 2 bases and J 4 bases, with 11 bases left between them.

This clonotype was seen a handful of times. This sequence joins TRBV6-1 and TRBJ2-7, with TRBD1 identical over 9 bases. V trimming: 6 bases; J trimming: 3 bases; junction bases outside the gene matches: 21. Germline CDR1 is MNHNS and CDR2 is SASEGT. The CDR3 is made up of 19 amino acids. The CDR3 DNA reads TGTGCCAGCAGGACCACAGGGGGCTCGGCGGGAGTGGTCCTCTACGAGCAGTACTTC. Amino acid sequence: CASRTTGGSAGVVLYEQYF.

There are many counts of this clonotype. The V gene is TRBV7-2, the J gene TRBJ2-1, with D tentatively TRBD1 (6 bases). V was pared by 0 bases and J by 2 bases, with 14 bases between. The CDR3 sequence is 17 residues long. From germline, CDR1 is SGHTA and CDR2 FQGNSA. This chain's CDR3 is CASSLATGQRAYNEQFF. CDR3 nucleotides: TGTGCCAGCAGCTTAGCTACAGGACAGAGGGCCTACAATGAGCAGTTCTTC. The variable domain in full, with the rest retrieved from reference TRBV7-2 and TRBJ2-1, is GAGVSQSPSNKVTEKGKDVELRCDPISGHTALYWYRQSLGQGLEFLIYFQGNSAPDKSGLPSDRFSAERTGGSVSTLTIQRTQQEDSAVYLCASSLATGQRAYNEQFFGPGTRLTVL.

The gene calls are TRBV6-5 and TRBJ2-1, with D tentatively TRBD1 or TRBD2 (5 bases each). In germline, CDR1 is MNHEY, CDR2 SVGAGI. This CDR3 is 20 amino acids long. V lost 0 bases, J lost 7 bases, and 28 bases lay in between. The CDR3 DNA is TGTGCCAGCAGTTACTCCTGGCCGGGGTCGGACATCGGGCCATCTAATGAGCAGTTCTTC. Amino acid sequence: CASSYSWPGSDIGPSNEQFF.

The rearrangement links TRBV19 to TRBJ1-1; D is unclear. This CDR3 comprises 15 residues. Germline CDR1 LNHDA, CDR2 SQIVND (reference sequence). Trimming left V 4 bases short and J 1 base short, with 13 bases between. CDR3 in DNA: TGTGCCAGTAGTAATGGGCGAGGCCAGAACACTGAAGCTTTCTTT. Protein sequence: CASSNGRGQNTEAFF.

This clonotype has just a few counts. V and J are TRBV19 and TRBJ1-2; D not resolved. The germline CDR1 and CDR2 sequences are LNHDA and SQIVND (reference sequence). V was pared by 7 bases and J by 2 bases, with 8 bases between. This CDR3 spans 12 amino acids. In DNA, the CDR3 is TGTGCCAGTAATGGGCAAAACTATGGCTACACCTTC. Translation: CASNGQNYGYTF.

The rearrangement links TRBV14 to TRBJ1-1, with a tentative D call TRBD1 (5 bases). CDR3 length equals 15 residues. Germline CDR1 SGHDN, CDR2 FVKESK. Trimming left V 5 bases short and J 1 base short, with 14 bases between. The CDR3 DNA sequence: TGTGCCAGCAGCTCCCGACAGAGGGCGAACACTGAAGCTTTCTTT. This codes for CASSSRQRANTEAFF.

The gene calls are TRBV29-1 and TRBJ2-1; 8 bases match TRBD2. Trimming cost V 8 bases and J 0 bases; bases outside gene matches: 6. The CDR3 extends over 14 amino acids. Germline lookup yields CDR1 SQVTM and CDR2 ANQGSEA. The CDR3 reads CSSQRGSSYNEQFF. The CDR3 DNA is TGCAGCTCCCAGCGGGGGAGCTCCTACAATGAGCAGTTCTTC.

Only a few counts were recorded for this clonotype. The chain carries TRBV20-1 and TRBJ2-5, with TRBD1 matching over 8 bases. Germline values: CDR1 DFQATT, CDR2 SNEGSKA (reference sequence). V was clipped by 5 bases and J by 1 base; unmatched bases: 6. The length of the CDR3 is 14 residues. As DNA, the CDR3 is TGCAGTGCTGTGAAAGGGACAGGCCAAGAGACCCAGTACTTC. Its translation: CSAVKGTGQETQYF.

This clonotype was counted many times. This chain uses TRBV6-5 with TRBJ1-1; D gene unclear. From germline, CDR1 is MNHEY and CDR2 SVGAGI. The CDR3 runs 14 residues. The V and J ends lost 11 bases and 6 bases respectively, with 22 bases between them. The CDR3 DNA sequence: TGTGCCGCGGTAGGGAGGGAGCGGAGGGCTGAAGCTTTCTTT. It translates to CAAVGRERRAEAFF.

This clonotype was seen only a few times. This chain uses TRBV11-3 with TRBJ2-7, with 10 bases that match TRBD1. Unmatched junction bases numbered 6, after V lost 6 bases and J lost 4 bases. This CDR3 is 14 amino acids long. Germline V lookup: CDR1 SGHNT, CDR2 YENEEA. CDR3 DNA sequence: TGTGCCAGCAGGGGCCGGGGACAGGGGTACGAGCAGTACTTC. It is translated as CASRGRGQGYEQYF.

This clonotype turned up a few times. This chain connects TRBV20-1 to TRBJ2-1; a possible D gene is TRBD2 (6 bases). Germline values: CDR1 DFQATT, CDR2 SNEGSKA (reference sequence). V was shortened by 6 bases and J by 1 base, with 16 bases between the two germline ends. The CDR3 contains 15 residues. This CDR3 reads CSATSEDYSYNEQFF. CDR3 coding DNA: TGCAGTGCAACGTCCGAGGACTATTCCTACAATGAGCAGTTCTTC.